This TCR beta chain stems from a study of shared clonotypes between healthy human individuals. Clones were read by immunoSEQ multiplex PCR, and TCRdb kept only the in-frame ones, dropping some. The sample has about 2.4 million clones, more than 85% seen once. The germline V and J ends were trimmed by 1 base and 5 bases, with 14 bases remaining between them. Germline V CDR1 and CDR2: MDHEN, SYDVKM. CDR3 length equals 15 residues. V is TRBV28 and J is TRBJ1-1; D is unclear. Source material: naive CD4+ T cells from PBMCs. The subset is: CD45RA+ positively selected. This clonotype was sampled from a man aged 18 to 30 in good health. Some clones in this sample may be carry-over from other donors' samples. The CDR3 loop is CASSLSVRNPTEAFF. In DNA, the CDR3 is TGTGCCAGCAGTTTATCTGTTCGGAATCCTACTGAAGCTTTCTTT.